Listed here are 21 T cell receptor beta chains from one sample, sequenced in a study of spatial heterogeneity in lung cancer. TCRdb reprocessed the 5' RACE reads via MiXCR and lists one record per CDR3 protein. The table records around 1,000 distinct CDR3 sequences, less than 60% of them present only once. Time point described: sample taken at primary tumor resection. Tumor, nontumor lung or frozen PBMC supplied whole RNA, sequenced without sorting. The source was PBMCs, collected at surgery. Source of these receptors: a male donor with early-stage non-small cell lung cancer.

Concerning this clonotype itself: A library made for alpha chains picked up this beta chain off target, so its size means little. The V gene is TRBV11-2, the J gene TRBJ2-3; no reliable D call. The V and J ends lost 4 bases and 4 bases respectively, with 9 bases between them. This CDR3 region has 13 residues. Germline CDR1 is SGHAT and CDR2 is FQNNGV. Here the CDR3 DNA reads TGTGCCAGCAGCTCGCTGGCAGCAGATACGCAGTATTTT. It codes for CASSSLAADTQYF.

Details on this clonotype: This beta chain came through as a stray read in a library set up for alpha chains, and its size says little. In nucleotides, the CDR3 is TGTGCCAGCAGCGCACGGGGACAGGGGGTAACCACCGGGGAGCTGTTTTTT. It translates to CASSARGQGVTTGELFF. The V call is TRBV9, the J call TRBJ2-2; TRBD1 matches 11 bases. Germline V lookup: CDR1 SGDLS, CDR2 YYNGEE. The CDR3 contains 17 residues. Trimming took 3 bases from V and 4 from J; bases not matched to a gene: 8.

By share of the sample, this clonotype is large. As an off-target read in a library built for alpha chains, this beta chain has a frequency of little significance. The DNA for the CDR3 is TGTGCCAGCAGCCTAAAGGAACTAGCGGGGAGATTCACAGATACGCAGTATTTT. Translated, it gives CASSLKELAGRFTDTQYF. V is TRBV6-2 or TRBV6-3 and J is TRBJ2-3; 10 bases align to TRBD2. Germline CDR1 MNHEY, CDR2 SVGEGT. CDR3 length: 18 amino acids. The V and J ends lost 6 bases and 2 bases, in that order; junction bases with no gene match: 14.

By sample fraction, this clonotype is large. Since the library was made to target alpha chains, this beta chain is a stray read and its abundance is not meaningful. CDR3 protein: CASSQETSGHLNNEQFF. The CDR3, as DNA: TGCGCCAGCAGCCAGGAAACTTCGGGACACCTGAACAATGAGCAGTTCTTC. The chain has TRBV4-3 and TRBJ2-1; the D gene is possibly TRBD1 (6 bases). Trimming stripped 3 bases from V and 5 bases from J, with 20 bases between. This CDR3 is 17 amino acids long. The germline V gene encodes CDR1 LGHNA and CDR2 YSLEER.

Turning to this clonotype: Since it is a stray read in a library aimed at alpha chains, this beta chain has a size that is not meaningful. The V and J genes are TRBV10-3 and TRBJ2-3, with unresolved D. CDR3 length equals 13 residues. V lost 3 bases and J lost 2, with 6 bases in between. Germline CDR1 is ENHRY and CDR2 is SYGVKD. This chain's CDR3 is CAISDQDTDTQYF. In nucleotides, the CDR3 is TGTGCCATCAGTGACCAGGACACAGATACGCAGTATTTT.

As concerns this clonotype: The library was prepared for alpha chains; this beta chain is a stray read, so its frequency means little. The V call is TRBV4-1, the J call TRBJ2-7; 7 bases align to TRBD1. This CDR3 comprises 16 residues. The ends lost 1 base at V and 0 bases at J; junction bases unmatched: 6. CDR1 is MGHRA, CDR2 YSYEKL, per germline. The CDR3: CASSQARGQRSYEQYF. The CDR3 DNA reads TGCGCCAGCAGCCAAGCCAGGGGACAGCGCTCCTACGAGCAGTACTTC.

This clonotype was counted a few times. Little can be read into the size of this beta chain, an off-target read in a library designed for alpha chains. The chain recombines TRBV5-1 with TRBJ2-6, with 12 bases lining up with TRBD2. With 0 bases clipped from V and 2 bases from J, the junction kept 3 bases outside the gene matches. This CDR3 has 18 amino acids. The germline V gene has CDR1 SGHRS and CDR2 YFSETQ. This chain's CDR3 is CASSLGLAGAPGANVLTF. The CDR3 DNA sequence: TGCGCCAGCAGCTTGGGACTAGCGGGGGCCCCTGGGGCCAACGTCCTGACTTTC.

A remark on this clonotype: This beta chain appears as a stray read in a library generated for alpha chains; its size is not informative. The V call is TRBV4-3, the J call TRBJ2-5, with 11 bases lining up with TRBD2. Germline trimming cut 0 bases from V and 6 bases from J; bases unmatched to any gene: 9. The CDR3 consists of 17 residues. Germline CDR1 LGHNA, CDR2 YSLEER. Here the CDR3 DNA reads TGCGCCAGCAGCCAAGACTCCACTAGCGGGGGTCGGAAGACCCAGTACTTC. This encodes CASSQDSTSGGRKTQYF.

A word on this clonotype: A library prepared for alpha chains yielded this beta chain as an off-target read; its size is of little meaning. The rearrangement links TRBV19 to TRBJ2-2; no definite D call. V was pared by 3 bases and J by 2 bases, with 10 bases between. The CDR3 is 15 amino acids. From germline, CDR1 is LNHDA and CDR2 SQIVND (reference sequence). The CDR3 is CASSIGVANTGELFF. DNA for the CDR3: TGTGCCAGTAGTATTGGGGTAGCCAACACCGGGGAGCTGTTTTTT.

This clonotype was detected a few times. The library was designed around alpha chains, so this beta chain is a stray read whose abundance carries little weight. This rearrangement joins TRBV7-9 to TRBJ2-1; 12 positions match TRBD1. The CDR3 covers 16 residues. The V gene's germline CDR1 is SEHNR and CDR2 FQNEAQ (reference sequence). V shed 4 bases, J shed 5 bases, and the junction held 6 bases outside the gene matches. CDR3 residues: CASSSGDRGRNNEQFF. For the CDR3, the DNA is TGTGCCAGCAGCTCAGGGGACAGGGGGCGTAACAATGAGCAGTTCTTC.

On this clonotype itself: The library was designed around alpha chains, so this beta chain is a stray read whose abundance carries little weight. This rearrangement joins TRBV10-3 to TRBJ2-1, with no clear D. The V end was cut by 3 bases, the J end by 5 bases, with 8 bases between. Germline loops: CDR1 ENHRY, CDR2 SYGVKD. The CDR3 loop spans 13 amino acids. The DNA for the CDR3 is TGTGCCATCAGTGATCAGCTAAACAATGAGCAGTTCTTC. It encodes CAISDQLNNEQFF.

A note on this clonotype: This beta chain is an unintended read in a library built for alpha chains; its size means little. The V gene is TRBV9, the J gene TRBJ2-7; D ambiguous. CDR3 length equals 13 residues. Trimming took 3 bases from V and 6 from J, leaving 13 bases between them. The germline V gene encodes CDR1 SGDLS and CDR2 YYNGEE. CDR3 protein: CASSAAHKGEQYF. CDR3 sequence (DNA): TGTGCCAGCAGCGCCGCCCACAAGGGCGAGCAGTACTTC. The whole variable domain, filled in from reference TRBV9 and TRBJ2-7, reads DSGVTQTPKHLITATGQRVTLRCSPRSGDLSVYWYQQSLDQGLQFLIQYYNGEERAKGNILERFSAQQFPDLHSELNLSSLELGDSALYFCASSAAHKGEQYFGPGTRLTVT.

On this clonotype: Since it is a stray read in a library aimed at alpha chains, this beta chain has a size that is not meaningful. The chain is built from TRBV4-1 and TRBJ2-3; D is undetermined. V lost 4 bases to trimming and J lost 1 base, with 6 bases between them. CDR1 is MGHRA and CDR2 is YSYEKL in the germline V gene. The CDR3 is made up of 13 amino acids. The CDR3 DNA sequence: TGCGCCAGCAGCCTGGAACGCACAGATACGCAGTATTTT. Translation gives CASSLERTDTQYF.

This clonotype is labeled as large. This beta chain is a stray sequence in a library constructed for alpha chains; its clone size is not meaningful. The chain employs TRBV19 and TRBJ2-1; D call uncertain. Trimming removed 4 bases at V and 3 bases at J, with 4 bases between. CDR3 length: 12 amino acids. From germline, CDR1 is LNHDA and CDR2 SQIVND (reference sequence). The CDR3 sequence: CASSTDYNEQFF. For the CDR3, the DNA is TGTGCCAGTAGTACAGACTACAATGAGCAGTTCTTC.

This clonotype showed up just a few times. This beta chain was picked up by a library intended for alpha chains and is off target, so its count carries little meaning. The chain carries TRBV7-7 and TRBJ2-1; weak D call: TRBD2 (5 bases). Germline-derived CDR1 and CDR2 are SSHAT and FNYEAQ (reference sequence). CDR3 length: 14 residues. V was trimmed by 5 bases and J by 4 bases, leaving 12 bases between them. DNA for the CDR3: TGTGCCAGCAGCCTATCGACTAAATACAATGAGCAGTTCTTC. It yields the protein CASSLSTKYNEQFF.

As concerns this clonotype: This beta chain is an off-target read within a library intended for alpha chains, so its frequency means little. V gene TRBV2 combines with J gene TRBJ2-3, with D perhaps TRBD1 or TRBD2 (5 bases each). Trimming stripped 0 bases from V and 8 bases from J, with 12 bases between. Germline V gene lookup returns CDR1 SNHLY and CDR2 FYNNEI. The CDR3 runs 14 residues. The DNA of the CDR3 is TGTGCCAGCAGTGAAGCGGGGGATTTTACTACGCAGTATTTT. It is translated as CASSEAGDFTTQYF.

Notes on this clonotype: This beta chain is an unintended read in a library built for alpha chains; its size means little. The rearrangement uses TRBV6-1 and TRBJ2-7, with D uncertain. The CDR3 spans 15 residues. The germline CDR1 and CDR2 sequences are MNHNS and SASEGT. Trimming stripped 6 bases from V and 2 bases from J, with 17 bases between. The CDR3: CASRPVGRQAYEQYF. The DNA of the CDR3 is TGTGCCAGCAGGCCCGTCGGACGCCAAGCCTACGAGCAGTACTTC.

In this sample, this clonotype turned up once. This beta chain lies outside the target of a library built for alpha chains; its clone size means little. V usage is TRBV28 and J usage is TRBJ2-5; no reliable D call. Per the germline V gene, CDR1 is MDHEN and CDR2 is SYDVKM. V lost 0 bases to trimming and J lost 2 bases, with 7 bases between them. This CDR3 has 14 amino acids. CDR3 bases: TGTGCCAGCAGTTTATGGGCGGCACAAGAGACCCAGTACTTC. Its protein is CASSLWAAQETQYF.

For this clonotype: Because the library targeted alpha chains, this beta chain is an off-target read whose size means little. The CDR3 nucleotides are TGTGCCAGCAGTCCAAACAGGGGCTCGGCAGATACGCAGTATTTT. It yields the protein CASSPNRGSADTQYF. The chain joins TRBV12-3 or TRBV12-4 to TRBJ2-3; 7 bases match TRBD1. The CDR3 is 15 amino acids. V shed 5 bases and J 4 bases; nucleotides not matched to a gene: 9.

As concerns this clonotype: This beta chain came through as a stray read in a library set up for alpha chains, and its size says little. The rearrangement links TRBV7-9 to TRBJ1-5; D might be TRBD1 (6 bases). The CDR3 has 13 residues. The V gene lost 3 bases and the J gene lost 7 bases, with 10 bases spanning the gap. The V gene's germline CDR1 is SEHNR and CDR2 FQNEAQ (reference sequence). This CDR3 reads CASSFTGNQPQHF. The CDR3 DNA is TGTGCCAGCAGCTTCACAGGGAACCAGCCCCAGCATTTT. The whole variable domain, remainder taken from reference TRBV7-9 and TRBJ1-5, is DTGVSQNPRHKITKRGQNVTFRCDPISEHNRLYWYRQTLGQGPEFLTYFQNEAQLEKSRLLSDRFSAERPKGSFSTLEIQRTEQGDSAMYLCASSFTGNQPQHFGDGTRLSIL.

This clonotype was detected only a few times. This beta chain is an unintended read in a library built for alpha chains; its size means little. V usage is TRBV20-1 and J usage is TRBJ2-7; D perhaps matches TRBD1 (5 bases). Trimming pared 6 bases from V and 0 bases from J, leaving 18 bases between. This CDR3 contains 15 residues. Germline CDR1 is DFQATT and CDR2 is SNEGSKA (reference sequence). CDR3 protein: CSAEDSTTNSYEQYF. Written as DNA, the CDR3 is TGCAGTGCAGAAGACAGCACCACAAACTCCTACGAGCAGTACTTC.